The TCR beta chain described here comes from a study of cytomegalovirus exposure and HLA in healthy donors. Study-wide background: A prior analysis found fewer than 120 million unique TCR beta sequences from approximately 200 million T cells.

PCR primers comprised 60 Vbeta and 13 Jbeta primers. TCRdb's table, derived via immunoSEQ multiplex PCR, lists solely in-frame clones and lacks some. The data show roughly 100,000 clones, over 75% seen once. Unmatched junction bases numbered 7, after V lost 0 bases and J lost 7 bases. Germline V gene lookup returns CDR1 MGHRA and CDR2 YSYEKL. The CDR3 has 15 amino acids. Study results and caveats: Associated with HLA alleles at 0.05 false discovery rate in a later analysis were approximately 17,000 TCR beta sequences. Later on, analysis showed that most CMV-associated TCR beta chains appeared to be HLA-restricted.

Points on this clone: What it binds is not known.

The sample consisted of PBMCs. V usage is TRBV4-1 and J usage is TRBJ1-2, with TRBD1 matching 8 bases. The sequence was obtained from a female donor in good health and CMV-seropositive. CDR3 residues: CASSQDWTGMVGYTF. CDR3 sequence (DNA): TGCGCCAGCAGCCAAGATTGGACAGGGATGGTTGGCTACACCTTC.